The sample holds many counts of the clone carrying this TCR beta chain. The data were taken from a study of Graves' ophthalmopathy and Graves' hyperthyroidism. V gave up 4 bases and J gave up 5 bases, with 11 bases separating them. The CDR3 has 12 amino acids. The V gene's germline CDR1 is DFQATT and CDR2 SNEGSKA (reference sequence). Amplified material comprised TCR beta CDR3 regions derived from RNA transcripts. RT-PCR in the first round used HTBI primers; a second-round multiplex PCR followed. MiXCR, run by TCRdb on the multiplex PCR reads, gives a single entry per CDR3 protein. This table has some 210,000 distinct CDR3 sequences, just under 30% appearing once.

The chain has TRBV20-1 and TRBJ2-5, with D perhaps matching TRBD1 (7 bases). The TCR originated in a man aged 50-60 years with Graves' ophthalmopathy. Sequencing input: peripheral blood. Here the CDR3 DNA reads TGCAGTGCTAAGGGGGCGGGGGAGACCCAGTACTTC. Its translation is CSAKGAGETQYF.